The T cell receptor beta chain under discussion was sequenced for a study of esophageal squamous cell carcinoma under preoperative chemotherapy listed by TCRdb under 2018. Regarding the study in general: Both tumor-infiltrating lymphocytes and peripheral blood T cells had their TCR repertoires profiled in the study. In patients with esophageal squamous cell carcinoma, the study looked at what paclitaxel-nedaplatin chemotherapy did to T-cell receptor repertoires. Repertoires from samples obtained before paclitaxel-nedaplatin therapy were compared with repertoires from samples obtained after paclitaxel-nedaplatin therapy. A few patients with primary esophageal squamous cell carcinoma were included in the cohort.

Receptors were amplified or captured by PCR. Instrument used: HiSeq X Ten. High-throughput sequencing was used to characterize the TCR repertoires. TCRdb reanalyzed the raw reads on its own, using fastp at Q25 for trimming and MiXCR for clone calling, and kept in-frame beta chains. Merged by CDR3 protein, the rows form single entries marked with the most common genes and DNA. Here the sample has about 6,600 distinct CDR3 sequences; under 35% occur a single time. The biggest ten clones account for around 14% of the sample. In the paper's terms, the time point label means: before preoperative PTX-NDP chemotherapy. Paclitaxel-nedaplatin was administered to patients as preoperative chemotherapy before surgery. Trimming takes 5 bases from V and 3 bases from J, and the germline ends sit 17 bases apart. Inclusive of the bounding cysteine and phenylalanine, the CDR3 is 16 residues long. Only the CDR3 region is kept as DNA, spanning 48 bases read in frame from base 1. From the germline V gene, CDR1 is SGHVS and CDR2 is FQNEAQ.

The investigation overall reported the following: The cohort was small, with only 5 or 6 patients with esophageal squamous cell carcinoma analyzed. Immediate and substantial changes in clonotype frequency were induced by paclitaxel-nedaplatin therapy, and contraction rather than amplification was more likely to be observed among abundant clones. Rather than arising solely from local clonal changes, post-treatment tumor-infiltrating lymphocytes appeared to come partly from peripheral T cells that migrated into the tumor. TCR diversity increased significantly in peripheral T cells after chemotherapy, but not in tumor-infiltrating lymphocytes.

This clonotype came up many times. Its antigen specificity is not known. There are no base qualities to consult, and no much larger clone falls within one base. This sample was obtained from a patient given preoperative chemotherapy. The chain joins TRBV7-8 to TRBJ2-1; the D gene cannot be resolved beyond TRBD1 or TRBD2, each matching 6 bases. This receptor was obtained from a human donor with esophageal squamous cell carcinoma. The donor label of this sample is uncertain. The sequence in DNA is TGTGCCAGCAGCCGGGGGCTGGACCGATTCTACAATGAGCAGTTCTTC. This codes for CASSRGLDRFYNEQFF.